This T cell receptor beta chain appears in the sequencing data of a study of blood T cell repertoires in COVID-19. Repertoires were generated with immunoSEQ multiplex PCR, while TCRdb's copy carries only in-frame clones and drops some. The repertoire has fewer than 100,000 clones, around nine tenths of them found once; the top ten carry 15% to 17%. This CDR3 is built from 12 residues. Germline trimming cut 8 bases from V and 4 bases from J; bases unmatched to any gene: 3. Germline V gene sequence: CDR1 MNHNY, CDR2 SVGAGI (reference sequence). The receptor comes from a human donor in a cohort sampled during active COVID-19. V usage is TRBV6-6 and J usage is TRBJ2-7, with 9 nucleotides matching TRBD1. Input material: peripheral blood. In DNA form, the CDR3 reads TGTGCCAGCGGGACAGGGCCGTACGAGCAGTACTTC. This codes for CASGTGPYEQYF.